Sequencing of this T cell receptor (beta chain) was carried out in a study of CXCR3-negative and CXCR3-positive naive CD8 T cells. Triplicate approximately 300,000-cell sorts were made of each CD8+ T cell subset. In the case of this clonotype: Its antigen is currently unknown.

Study findings and constraints: Naive cells positive for CXCR3 carried more hydrophobic TRB CDR3s than CXCR3-negative ones. Expression of CXCR3 was partially reduced after cryopreservation, and fresh PBMCs were used in most assays. Unlike memory cells, which differed, naive CXCR3-negative and CXCR3-positive cells had similar TRBV-TRBJ usage.

CDR3 size: 16 residues. CDR1 is SEHNR, CDR2 FQNEAQ, per germline (reference sequence). In preparing the TRB cDNA libraries, 5' RACE with UMI labels was used. TCRdb reworked the 5' RACE reads into one entry per CDR3 protein, no DNA. Its clone listing holds 130,000 to 150,000 distinct CDR3 sequences. The rearrangement joins TRBV7-9 to TRBJ1-1. The sequenced sample consisted of naive CXCR3+ CD8+ T cells from blood. Subset described: CD45RO-CCR7+CD27+CD95- naive CD8+ T cells expressing CXCR3 (TNR3+). The sequence came from a human donor in good health. Some clones in this sample may be carry-over from other donors' samples. CDR3 loop: CASSDWGVSSLGEAFF.